The 22 T cell receptor beta chains below come from one sample, sequenced in a study of OX40 agonist ivuxolimab in advanced cancers. This table comes from immunoSEQ multiplex PCR, and its TCRdb copy is limited to in-frame clones, with some not included. The sample lists 68,000 or so clones, roughly 83% occurring once. Sequenced material: CD4+ or CD8+ T cells sorted from blood, taken in a trial of the OX40 agonist ivuxolimab. These receptor sequences come from an adult with an advanced solid tumor such as melanoma, head and neck, liver or kidney cancer.

This clone was picked up one time. The chain links TRBV7-9 to TRBJ1-4; D is undetermined. The germline gives CDR1 SEHNR, CDR2 FQNEAQ (reference sequence). The CDR3 runs to 11 residues. V lost 4 bases to trimming and J lost 6 bases, with 3 bases between them. The CDR3 loop is CASSSYEKLFF. Here the CDR3 DNA reads TGTGCCAGCAGCTCGTATGAAAAACTGTTTTTT.

This chain links TRBV5-5 with TRBJ2-7; tentatively, D is TRBD1 (6 bases). Germline lookup yields CDR1 SGHKS and CDR2 YYEKEE (reference sequence). CDR3 length equals 13 residues. Trimming removed 9 bases at V and 3 bases at J, with 16 bases between. CDR3 residues: CATGDTGDYEQYF. The DNA of the CDR3 is TGTGCCACCGGGGACACCGGAGACTACGAGCAGTACTTC.

The gene calls are TRBV18 and TRBJ2-1; 7 nucleotides line up with TRBD1. The CDR3 runs to 15 residues. CDR1 is KGHSH and CDR2 is LQKENI in the germline V gene. J was trimmed by 5 bases and V by 10 bases; bases with no gene match: 14. This CDR3 is CANSLDRVRDNEQFF. The CDR3 nucleotides are TGTGCCAACTCTCTCGACAGGGTAAGGGACAATGAGCAGTTCTTC.

The rearrangement uses TRBV30 and TRBJ1-2, with D maybe TRBD1 (6 bases). Germline V gene data show CDR1 as GTSNPN and CDR2 as SVGIG (reference sequence). With 8 bases removed from V and 8 bases from J, the gap between germline ends came to 18 bases. There are 12 residues in the CDR3. CDR3 coding DNA: TGTGCCCAAATTCGGGGGGGCGGCGGCTACACCTTC. Protein sequence: CAQIRGGGGYTF.

This rearrangement joins TRBV14 to TRBJ2-1; 7 bases are a match to TRBD2. This CDR3 region has 18 residues. CDR1 is SGHDN, CDR2 FVKESK, per germline. The ends lost 0 bases at V and 9 bases at J; junction bases unmatched: 17. DNA of the CDR3: TGTGCCAGCAGCCAAGATACATCGGGACTAATCCTAGGAGGTGAGCAGTTCTTC. Amino acid sequence: CASSQDTSGLILGGEQFF.

CDR3 sequence (DNA): TGTGCCAGCAGTGAATATCAAAGCGACTATGGCTACACCTTC. Translation: CASSEYQSDYGYTF. This chain links TRBV6-1 with TRBJ1-2; D not certain. CDR3 length: 14 amino acids. Per the germline V gene, CDR1 is MNHNS and CDR2 is SASEGT. Trimming removed 2 bases from V and 3 bases from J, with 10 bases in between.

The chain joins TRBV11-1 to TRBJ1-6; D gene unclear. Trimming shortened V by 1 base and J by 8 bases, and 6 bases separated the two germline ends. The CDR3 spans 13 residues. Germline CDR1 is SGHAT and CDR2 is FQDESV (reference sequence). The CDR3 spells CASSLEVDSPLHF. The CDR3 bases are TGTGCCAGCAGCTTAGAGGTCGATTCACCCCTCCACTTT.

This clone was detected once. The chain uses TRBV13 and TRBJ2-3; D could derive from TRBD1 or TRBD2 (6 bases each). This CDR3 has 14 amino acids. V was pared by 7 bases and J by 3 bases, with 14 bases between. CDR1 and CDR2 from the germline V gene are PRHDT and FYEKMQ (reference sequence). Written as DNA, the CDR3 is TGTGCCAGCACCTCCGGGGGCCGAACAGATACGCAGTATTTT. Its translation is CASTSGGRTDTQYF. The whole variable domain, filled in from reference TRBV13 and TRBJ2-3, reads AAGVIQSPRHLIKEKRETATLKCYPIPRHDTVYWYQQGPGQDPQFLISFYEKMQSDKGSIPDRFSAQQFSDYHSELNMSSLELGDSALYFCASTSGGRTDTQYFGPGTRLTVL.

The chain combines TRBV7-8 with TRBJ1-4, with D possibly matching TRBD1 (6 bases). Per the germline V gene, CDR1 is SGHVS and CDR2 is FQNEAQ. V was clipped by 5 bases and J by 4 bases, with 17 bases between them. The CDR3 consists of 16 residues. The CDR3 loop reads CASSRRTEGVNEKLFF. DNA of the CDR3: TGTGCCAGCAGCCGGAGGACAGAGGGGGTTAATGAAAAACTGTTTTTT.

V usage is TRBV2 and J usage is TRBJ1-4, with D tentatively TRBD1 (6 bases). Germline V gene lookup returns CDR1 SNHLY and CDR2 FYNNEI. V was clipped by 6 bases and J by 4 bases, with 12 bases between them. The CDR3 has 14 amino acids. Here the CDR3 reads CASRTGTSNEKLFF. The CDR3 DNA reads TGTGCCAGCAGAACCGGGACAAGTAATGAAAAACTGTTTTTT.

The rearrangement uses TRBV5-1 and TRBJ2-4; no clear D. The CDR3 runs 12 residues. Trimming took 4 bases from V and 2 from J, leaving 4 bases between them. CDR1 SGHRS and CDR2 YFSETQ come from the germline V gene. CDR3 sequence reads: CASSPSKNIQYF. CDR3 nucleotides: TGCGCCAGCAGCCCCTCCAAAAACATTCAGTACTTC.

V and J are TRBV7-9 and TRBJ2-5; D unclear. Germline V gene data show CDR1 as SEHNR and CDR2 as FQNEAQ (reference sequence). V was cut by 5 bases and J by 7 bases, with 11 bases left in between. The CDR3 has 12 residues. The CDR3 loop reads CASSPDVGTQYF. In DNA, the CDR3 is TGTGCCAGCAGCCCAGACGTGGGGACCCAGTACTTC. The full variable domain, completed using reference TRBV7-9 and TRBJ2-5, is DTGVSQNPRHKITKRGQNVTFRCDPISEHNRLYWYRQTLGQGPEFLTYFQNEAQLEKSRLLSDRFSAERPKGSFSTLEIQRTEQGDSAMYLCASSPDVGTQYFGPGTRLLVL.

The gene calls are TRBV6-1 and TRBJ2-7; possibly TRBD1 for D (6 bases). V lost 6 bases and J 6 bases, leaving 15 bases between the germline ends. The V gene's germline CDR1 is MNHNS and CDR2 SASEGT. The CDR3 sequence is 13 residues long. This chain's CDR3 is CASSPQGSREQYF. CDR3 DNA: TGTGCCAGCAGCCCACAGGGATCTCGCGAGCAGTACTTC.

Comments on this clone: The same CDR3 is also encoded by other DNA sequences in this sample. The V gene is TRBV19, the J gene TRBJ1-6; a possible D gene is TRBD1 (6 bases). Germline CDR1 reads LNHDA; CDR2 reads SQIVND (reference sequence). The length of the CDR3 is 13 residues. The V gene lost 5 bases and the J gene lost 7 bases, with 9 bases spanning the gap. CDR3 DNA: TGTGCCAGTAGTCGTGGGGGCAATTCACCCCTCCACTTT. It yields the protein CASSRGGNSPLHF.

V and J are TRBV29-1 and TRBJ1-1; D remains ambiguous. CDR1 and CDR2 (germline): SQVTM, ANQGSEA. V was clipped by 7 bases and J by 8 bases, with 14 bases between them. The CDR3 has 11 amino acids. Written as DNA, the CDR3 is TGCAGCGCTCAGAGGGCAGCCGAAGCTTTCTTT. Translation: CSAQRAAEAFF.

The rearrangement links TRBV7-2 to TRBJ2-7; 8 positions agree with TRBD1. The germline V gene has CDR1 SGHTA and CDR2 FQGNSA. The CDR3 totals 14 residues. V was pared by 6 bases and J by 5 bases, with 9 bases of the junction left unmatched. The CDR3 here is CASRPTGTGHEQYF. The CDR3 DNA reads TGTGCCAGCAGGCCGACCGGGACAGGCCACGAGCAGTACTTC.

By sample fraction, this clone is medium-sized. The junction departs from the called germline gene at one end, perhaps through a read error. V and J are TRBV7-9 and TRBJ1-1; D is undetermined. CDR3 length equals 13 residues. Germline values: CDR1 SEHNR, CDR2 FQNEAQ (reference sequence). CDR3: CASNSHGGSMRRF. The CDR3 nucleotides are TGTGCCAGCAACTCCCACGGAGGCTCCATGAGGAGGTTT.

This CDR3 is CASSPGQGALTEAFF. CDR3 sequence (DNA): TGTGCCAGCAGTCCAGGACAGGGGGCGCTTACTGAAGCTTTCTTT. The chain has TRBV6-6 and TRBJ1-1; 11 nucleotides agree with TRBD1. CDR3 size: 15 residues. The junction had 7 bases not matched to a gene; V was cut back by 5 bases and J by 5 bases. Per germline, CDR1 MNHNY and CDR2 SVGAGI (reference sequence).

The chain employs TRBV5-1 and TRBJ2-7, with D tentatively TRBD1 or TRBD2 (5 bases each). Trimming left V 4 bases short and J 0 bases short, with 20 bases between. Germline V gives CDR1 SGHRS, CDR2 YFSETQ. This CDR3 has 17 amino acids. The DNA of the CDR3 is TGCGCCAGCAGCCTTCTCGCCGGGACCGTCAGCTCCTACGAGCAGTACTTC. This gives the protein CASSLLAGTVSSYEQYF.

This chain links TRBV2 with TRBJ1-1; D gene uncertain. CDR3 length: 13 residues. V lost 6 bases and J lost 7, with 15 bases in between. In germline, CDR1 is SNHLY, CDR2 FYNNEI. CDR3 DNA sequence: TGTGCCAGCAGCATATTTCCAAAGGGTGAAGCTTTCTTT. Its protein product is CASSIFPKGEAFF.

The V and J genes are TRBV6-5 and TRBJ2-3, with TRBD2 identical over 10 bases. The CDR3 covers 16 residues. The V gene's germline CDR1 is MNHEY and CDR2 SVGAGI. V shed 0 bases, J shed 3 bases, and the junction held 3 bases outside the gene matches. CDR3 DNA sequence: TGTGCCAGCAGTTACTCTCCTAGCGGGGGAACAGATACGCAGTATTTT. Translation: CASSYSPSGGTDTQYF.

V usage is TRBV5-1 and J usage is TRBJ2-3, with 8 bases that match TRBD2. J gave up 0 bases and V 7 bases, and 10 bases lay outside the gene matches. The germline gives CDR1 SGHRS, CDR2 YFSETQ. The CDR3 loop spans 16 amino acids. The CDR3 loop is CASGGGGPSSTDTQYF. The DNA for the CDR3 is TGCGCCAGCGGAGGCGGGGGGCCTTCCAGCACAGATACGCAGTATTTT. Combining the CDR3 with reference TRBV5-1 and TRBJ2-3 gives the whole variable domain KAGVTQTPRYLIKTRGQQVTLSCSPISGHRSVSWYQQTPGQGLQFLFEYFSETQRNKGNFPGRFSGRQFSNSRSEMNVSTLELGDSALYLCASGGGGPSSTDTQYFGPGTRLTVL.